Listed below are T cell receptor beta chains from one sample, sequenced in a study of CD8 T cells in Susac syndrome. One entry per CDR3 protein, called by TCRdb with MiXCR from the immunoSEQ multiplex PCR reads. The sample lists roughly 150,000 distinct CDR3 sequences, approximately 94% occurring once. The sequenced material came from CD4+ T cells from PBMCs. The source is a human donor with Susac syndrome. CDR3s leave out the opening cysteine and the closing phenylalanine or tryptophan. The order of the fields is J gene, V gene, CDR3 protein.

j_call: TRBJ2-5; v_call: TRBV20-1; cdr3_aa: SADARRGRQETQY
j_call: TRBJ2-1; v_call: TRBV20-1; cdr3_aa: SAGLANNEQF
j_call: TRBJ2-2; v_call: TRBV12-3/TRBV12-4; cdr3_aa: ASRSGYTGELF
j_call: TRBJ2-4; v_call: TRBV20-1; cdr3_aa: SASAWAAARGVS
j_call: TRBJ2-3; v_call: TRBV3-1; cdr3_aa: ASSQTPLAGKGDTQY
j_call: TRBJ2-7; v_call: TRBV20-1; cdr3_aa: SVLPPGLGGYEQY
j_call: TRBJ1-2; v_call: TRBV7-9; cdr3_aa: ASSLAAGYT
j_call: TRBJ2-1; v_call: TRBV5-1; cdr3_aa: ASSLKGRGTGGFSSYNEQF
j_call: TRBJ1-1; v_call: TRBV4-1; cdr3_aa: ASCRTSNTEAF
j_call: TRBJ2-7; v_call: TRBV20-1; cdr3_aa: SATQTSYEQY
j_call: TRBJ2-3; v_call: TRBV11-2; cdr3_aa: ASSRGTASDTQY
j_call: TRBJ2-1; v_call: TRBV29-1; cdr3_aa: SVEDRTGTVNEQF
j_call: TRBJ2-7; v_call: TRBV15; cdr3_aa: ATSRGADGTYEQY
j_call: TRBJ2-7; v_call: TRBV20-1; cdr3_aa: SASDRGRSYEQY
j_call: TRBJ2-1; v_call: TRBV5-1; cdr3_aa: ASSPGDNNEQF
j_call: TRBJ1-1; v_call: TRBV3-1; cdr3_aa: AVWGPGTEAF
j_call: TRBJ2-1; v_call: TRBV29-1; cdr3_aa: SVVNQASYNEQF
j_call: TRBJ1-1; v_call: TRBV3-1; cdr3_aa: ASSQGLGTGKMFPEAF
j_call: TRBJ1-1; v_call: TRBV20-1; cdr3_aa: SASRLSQIEAF
j_call: TRBJ2-7; v_call: TRBV12-5; cdr3_aa: ASGLVLHEVYYEQY
j_call: TRBJ1-6; v_call: TRBV7-9; cdr3_aa: ASSLNAGNNSPLH
j_call: TRBJ1-3; v_call: TRBV15; cdr3_aa: ATSRDLDRAGNTIY
j_call: TRBJ2-7; v_call: TRBV4-1; cdr3_aa: ASSQFLQTYEQY
j_call: TRBJ2-7; v_call: TRBV6-4; cdr3_aa: ASSDSVSGEQY
j_call: TRBJ2-3; v_call: TRBV6-1; cdr3_aa: ASTPWGGITDTQY
j_call: TRBJ2-7; v_call: TRBV20-1; cdr3_aa: SGNKGVTYEQY
j_call: TRBJ1-2; v_call: TRBV4-1; cdr3_aa: ASSQDHMGGYT
j_call: TRBJ2-3; v_call: TRBV4-1; cdr3_aa: ASSHPGTRRVDTQY
j_call: TRBJ2-7; v_call: TRBV7-9; cdr3_aa: ASSLDGGTYEQY
j_call: TRBJ1-1; v_call: TRBV7-2; cdr3_aa: ASSPREGWDTEAF
j_call: TRBJ1-2; v_call: TRBV12-3/TRBV12-4; cdr3_aa: ASTQGVDRDGYT
j_call: TRBJ1-5; v_call: TRBV28; cdr3_aa: ASSSPDRGIQPQH
j_call: TRBJ2-2; v_call: TRBV6-2/TRBV6-3; cdr3_aa: ASSKFGTGPNTGELF
j_call: TRBJ2-3; v_call: TRBV28; cdr3_aa: ASSSAGKVPDTQY
j_call: TRBJ2-7; v_call: TRBV20-1; cdr3_aa: SARDSSGVSYEQY
j_call: TRBJ2-6; v_call: TRBV20-1; cdr3_aa: SAQTVASRTGANVLT
j_call: TRBJ2-3; v_call: TRBV7-3; cdr3_aa: ASSFGPQGLAGVDTQY
j_call: TRBJ2-6; v_call: TRBV20-1; cdr3_aa: SARDLGQAKRTSGANVLT
j_call: TRBJ1-5; v_call: TRBV28; cdr3_aa: ASSPLTGRSQH
j_call: TRBJ1-2; v_call: TRBV29-1; cdr3_aa: SVTRTGQYGYT
j_call: TRBJ2-1; v_call: TRBV5-1; cdr3_aa: ASSFSTSGNEQF
j_call: TRBJ2-5; v_call: TRBV29-1; cdr3_aa: SVERRLAGTQETQY
j_call: TRBJ1-1; v_call: TRBV2; cdr3_aa: ASSQGVNTEAF